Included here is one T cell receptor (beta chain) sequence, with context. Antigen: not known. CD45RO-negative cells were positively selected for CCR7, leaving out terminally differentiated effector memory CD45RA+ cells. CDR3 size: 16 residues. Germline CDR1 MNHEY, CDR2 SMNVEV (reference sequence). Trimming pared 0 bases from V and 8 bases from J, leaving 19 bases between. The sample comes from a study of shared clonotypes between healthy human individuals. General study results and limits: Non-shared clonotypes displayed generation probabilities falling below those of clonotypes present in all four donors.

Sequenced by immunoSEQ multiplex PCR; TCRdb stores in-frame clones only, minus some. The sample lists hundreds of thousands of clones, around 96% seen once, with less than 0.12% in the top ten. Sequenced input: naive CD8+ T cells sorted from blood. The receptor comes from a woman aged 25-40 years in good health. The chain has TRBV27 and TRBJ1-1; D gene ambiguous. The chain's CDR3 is CASSLSHYRTQREAFF. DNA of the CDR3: TGTGCCAGCAGTTTATCGCACTACCGGACGCAACGGGAAGCTTTCTTT.